This T cell receptor (beta chain) was identified during a study of blood T cells in healthy people across ages. Study details: Capturing about one barcoded beta molecule per two T cells was achieved by template switching.

The study, taken as a whole, reports: More naive CD4+ cells and higher diversity marked long-lived donors relative to aged donors.

The CDR3 is 15 residues long. CDR1 is DFQATT and CDR2 is SNEGSKA in the germline V gene (reference sequence). The J segment lost 7 bases and the V segment lost 4 bases, leaving 7 bases of the junction unmatched. Remarks on this clonotype: Its antigen is still unknown.

With a J-beta primer mix and a sample-barcoded 5' primer, a second PCR ran roughly 7 to 11 cycles. TCRdb itself ran the 5' RACE reads through MiXCR, one entry per CDR3 protein. The data contain about 1,000,000 distinct CDR3 sequences, 40% to 50% of them singletons. The sequence came from a woman aged 55 to 70 in good health. The chain joins TRBV20-1 to TRBJ2-1, with TRBD2 matching over 13 bases. Sequenced sample: blood. DNA for the CDR3: TGCAGTGCTACTGGACTAGCGGGAGAGGAGAATGAGCAGTTCTTC. It encodes CSATGLAGEENEQFF.